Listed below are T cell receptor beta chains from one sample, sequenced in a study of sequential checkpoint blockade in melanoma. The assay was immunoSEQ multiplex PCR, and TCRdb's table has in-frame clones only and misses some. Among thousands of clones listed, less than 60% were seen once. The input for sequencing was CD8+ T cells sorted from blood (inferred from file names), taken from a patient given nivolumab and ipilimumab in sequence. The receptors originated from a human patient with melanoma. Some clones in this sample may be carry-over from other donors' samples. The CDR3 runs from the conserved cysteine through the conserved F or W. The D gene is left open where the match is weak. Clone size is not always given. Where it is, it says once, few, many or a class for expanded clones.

CDR3: CAIKRGDNFYEQYF
DNA: TGTGCCATCAAGCGGGGGGACAACTTCTACGAGCAGTACTTC
J: TRBJ2-7
D: TRBD2
size: many
length: 14
V: TRBV6-1

CDR3: CASSLLRTVASNQPQHF
DNA: TGTGCCAGCAGTTTACTAAGGACAGTGGCTAGCAATCAGCCCCAGCATTTT
J: TRBJ1-5
D: .
size: .
length: 17
V: TRBV28

CDR3: CASSIEGEGLMNTEAFF
DNA: TGTGCCAGTAGTATAGAGGGGGAGGGTCTCATGAACACTGAAGCTTTCTTT
J: TRBJ1-1
D: .
size: .
length: 17
V: TRBV19

CDR3: CASCRGRDTEAFF
DNA: TGTGCCAGCTGCAGGGGGCGGGACACTGAAGCTTTCTTT
J: TRBJ1-1
D: TRBD1
size: .
length: 13
V: TRBV11-2

CDR3: CASSQWGGGAYNEQFF
DNA: TGTGCCAGCAGCCAATGGGGCGGGGGGGCTTACAATGAGCAGTTCTTC
J: TRBJ2-1
D: TRBD2
size: .
length: 16
V: TRBV14

CDR3: CASSQDRGYNQPQHF
DNA: TGCGCCAGCAGCCAAGATAGGGGGTACAATCAGCCCCAGCATTTT
J: TRBJ1-5
D: .
size: .
length: 15
V: TRBV13

CDR3: CASSQDSGVSNYGYTF
DNA: TGCGCCAGCAGCCAAGATAGCGGGGTTTCTAACTATGGCTACACCTTC
J: TRBJ1-2
D: .
size: .
length: 16
V: TRBV5-5

CDR3: CAISEGQARYGYTF
DNA: TGTGCCATCAGTGAGGGGCAGGCCAGATATGGCTACACCTTC
J: TRBJ1-2
D: .
size: .
length: 14
V: TRBV10-3

CDR3: CASSIDWSYEQYF
DNA: TGTGCCAGTAGTATAGATTGGAGCTACGAGCAGTACTTC
J: TRBJ2-7
D: .
size: .
length: 13
V: TRBV19

CDR3: CASSIGSEANQPQHF
DNA: TGTGCCAGTAGTATAGGAAGCGAGGCCAATCAGCCCCAGCATTTT
J: TRBJ1-5
D: .
size: medium-sized
length: 15
V: TRBV19

CDR3: CASSQDRGSPEAFF
DNA: TGCGCCAGCAGCCAAGACAGGGGATCCCCTGAAGCTTTCTTT
J: TRBJ1-1
D: .
size: few
length: 14
V: TRBV4-3

CDR3: CASSIGSGGHTDTQYF
DNA: TGTGCCAGTAGTATTGGGAGCGGGGGCCACACAGATACGCAGTATTTT
J: TRBJ2-3
D: TRBD2
size: .
length: 16
V: TRBV19

CDR3: CASSSPEVWEQYF
DNA: TGTGCCAGCAGCTCGCCCGAGGTCTGGGAGCAGTACTTC
J: TRBJ2-7
D: .
size: .
length: 13
V: TRBV5-5

CDR3: CASSLGEQLTYEQYF
DNA: TGTGCCAGCAGCTTAGGAGAACAGTTAACCTACGAGCAGTACTTC
J: TRBJ2-7
D: .
size: .
length: 15
V: TRBV7-9

CDR3: CASSLERGGDRSQHF
DNA: TGTGCCAGCAGCTTAGAGCGGGGAGGGGACAGGTCCCAGCATTTT
J: TRBJ1-5
D: TRBD1
size: .
length: 15
V: TRBV7-8

CDR3: CASRDTEFYGYTF
DNA: TGTGCCAGCAGGGATACGGAGTTCTATGGCTACACCTTC
J: TRBJ1-2
D: .
size: .
length: 13
V: TRBV2

CDR3: CASRSWGGGIEQYF
DNA: TGTGCCAGCAGGTCTTGGGGGGGAGGGATTGAGCAGTACTTC
J: TRBJ2-7
D: TRBD2
size: .
length: 14
V: TRBV5-6

CDR3: CASSPWGEEGYTF
DNA: TGTGCCAGCAGCCCTTGGGGAGAGGAGGGCTACACCTTC
J: TRBJ1-2
D: .
size: medium-sized
length: 13
V: TRBV14

CDR3: CASSLRGTEAFF
DNA: TGTGCCAGCAGCTTGCGAGGGACTGAAGCTTTCTTT
J: TRBJ1-1
D: .
size: many
length: 12
V: TRBV5-6

CDR3: CASSRMDNQETQYF
DNA: TGTGCCAGCAGCAGAATGGACAACCAAGAGACCCAGTACTTC
J: TRBJ2-5
D: .
size: few
length: 14
V: TRBV11-1

CDR3: CAWETGVEAFF
DNA: TGTGCCTGGGAAACGGGGGTCGAAGCTTTCTTT
J: TRBJ1-1
D: .
size: medium-sized
length: 11
V: TRBV30

CDR3: CASSQDRQGSTEAFF
DNA: TGCGCCAGCAGCCAAGATAGACAGGGAAGCACTGAAGCTTTCTTT
J: TRBJ1-1
D: TRBD1
size: few
length: 15
V: TRBV4-3

CDR3: CATSRSTSGEGYNEQFF
DNA: TGTGCCACCAGCAGGTCGACTAGCGGAGAAGGGTACAATGAGCAGTTCTTC
J: TRBJ2-1
D: TRBD2
size: .
length: 17
V: TRBV15

CDR3: CASSSAGAYNSPLHF
DNA: TGTGCCAGTTCTTCGGCGGGAGCCTATAATTCACCCCTCCACTTT
J: TRBJ1-6
D: .
size: .
length: 15
V: TRBV19

CDR3: CASSLGTGASPAFF
DNA: TGTGCCAGCAGCTTAGGGACAGGGGCATCCCCGGCTTTCTTT
J: TRBJ1-1
D: TRBD1
size: few
length: 14
V: TRBV7-9

CDR3: CASSGGGAVEQYF
DNA: TGTGCCAGCAGTGGCGGGGGGGCCGTCGAGCAGTACTTC
J: TRBJ2-7
D: TRBD2
size: .
length: 13
V: TRBV7-2

CDR3: CASSLRGNEAFF
DNA: TGTGCCAGCAGCTTGAGAGGGAATGAAGCTTTCTTT
J: TRBJ1-1
D: .
size: few
length: 12
V: TRBV14

CDR3: CASSQTSTYGYTF
DNA: TGTGCCAGCAGTCAAACAAGTACCTATGGCTACACCTTC
J: TRBJ1-2
D: .
size: .
length: 13
V: TRBV6-6

CDR3: CASSLIVGGSRGKETQYF
DNA: TGTGCCAGCAGCTTAATTGTGGGTGGATCCAGGGGCAAAGAGACCCAGTACTTC
J: TRBJ2-5
D: .
size: .
length: 18
V: TRBV7-9

CDR3: CASSLPGQGSYGYTF
DNA: TGTGCCAGCAGCTTGCCGGGGCAGGGGAGTTATGGCTACACCTTC
J: TRBJ1-2
D: .
size: few
length: 15
V: TRBV11-2

CDR3: CASSPTGQVLEAFF
DNA: TGTGCCAGCTCACCAACCGGACAGGTCCTTGAAGCTTTCTTT
J: TRBJ1-1
D: TRBD1
size: .
length: 14
V: TRBV18

CDR3: CASSVATAPNSPLHF
DNA: TGTGCCAGCAGCGTAGCTACAGCCCCTAATTCACCCCTCCACTTT
J: TRBJ1-6
D: .
size: .
length: 15
V: TRBV9

CDR3: CASSSPDDRDGEQYF
DNA: TGTGCCAGCAGTTCACCCGACGACAGGGACGGAGAGCAGTACTTC
J: TRBJ2-7
D: TRBD1
size: few
length: 15
V: TRBV27

CDR3: CASSVTSGGSYEQYF
DNA: TGTGCCAGCAGCGTAACTAGCGGGGGCTCCTACGAGCAGTACTTC
J: TRBJ2-7
D: TRBD2
size: .
length: 15
V: TRBV9

CDR3: CASQVQGWNSPLHF
DNA: TGTGCCAGTCAAGTACAGGGGTGGAATTCACCCCTCCACTTT
J: TRBJ1-6
D: TRBD1
size: .
length: 14
V: TRBV11-2

CDR3: CASSLVAGAGNEQFF
DNA: TGTGCCAGCAGCTTAGTTGCGGGGGCCGGAAATGAGCAGTTCTTC
J: TRBJ2-1
D: .
size: .
length: 15
V: TRBV7-9

CDR3: CASSLNGGASGSGANVLTF
DNA: TGTGCCAGCAGCTTAAACGGAGGAGCGTCCGGCTCTGGGGCCAACGTCCTGACTTTC
J: TRBJ2-6
D: .
size: few
length: 19
V: TRBV7-3

CDR3: CASSQLHSSERPYEQYF
DNA: TGTGCCAGCAGCCAATTACATTCTTCGGAGCGGCCTTACGAGCAGTACTTC
J: TRBJ2-7
D: .
size: .
length: 17
V: TRBV4-2

CDR3: CASSFDTVNTEAFF
DNA: TGTGCCAGCAGCTTCGACACGGTGAACACTGAAGCTTTCTTT
J: TRBJ1-1
D: .
size: .
length: 14
V: TRBV11-2

CDR3: CASRKDRVNQPQHF
DNA: TGTGCCAGCAGAAAGGACAGGGTCAATCAGCCCCAGCATTTT
J: TRBJ1-5
D: .
size: few
length: 14
V: TRBV21-1

CDR3: CASQELAYKDEQFF
DNA: TGTGCCAGCCAAGAGCTAGCGTATAAGGATGAGCAGTTCTTC
J: TRBJ2-1
D: .
size: .
length: 14
V: TRBV27

CDR3: CASSPVEGWHTEAFF
DNA: TGTGCCAGCAGCCCCGTCGAGGGATGGCACACTGAAGCTTTCTTT
J: TRBJ1-1
D: .
size: medium-sized
length: 15
V: TRBV7-9

CDR3: CASSSTGMGGYTF
DNA: TGTGCCAGCAGCTCGACAGGGATGGGTGGCTACACCTTC
J: TRBJ1-2
D: TRBD1
size: .
length: 13
V: TRBV7-1

CDR3: CASSQWGGGLNEQYF
DNA: TGTGCCAGCAGCCAATGGGGAGGAGGACTAAACGAGCAGTACTTC
J: TRBJ2-7
D: .
size: .
length: 15
V: TRBV7-2

CDR3: CASSDWGDSNQPQHF
DNA: TGTGCCAGCAGTGATTGGGGGGATAGCAATCAGCCCCAGCATTTT
J: TRBJ1-5
D: .
size: few
length: 15
V: TRBV6-4

CDR3: CASSLTRGGDTSYEQYF
DNA: TGTGCCAGCAGCCTCACCCGGGGGGGTGACACGTCCTACGAGCAGTACTTC
J: TRBJ2-7
D: TRBD2
size: .
length: 17
V: TRBV7-8

CDR3: CASSLLVGGGQPQHF
DNA: TGTGCCAGCAGTTTATTGGTAGGGGGCGGTCAGCCCCAGCATTTT
J: TRBJ1-5
D: TRBD1
size: .
length: 15
V: TRBV28

CDR3: CASSVILQGTNTEAFF
DNA: TGTGCCAGCAGCGTCATATTACAGGGAACGAACACTGAAGCTTTCTTT
J: TRBJ1-1
D: .
size: large
length: 16
V: TRBV11-2

CDR3: CASRRTGAEGQYF
DNA: TGTGCCAGCAGGAGGACAGGGGCAGAGGGGCAGTACTTC
J: TRBJ2-7
D: TRBD1
size: few
length: 13
V: TRBV27

CDR3: CASSTGGVLRANSPLHF
DNA: TGTGCCAGCAGCACCGGGGGGGTTCTCAGGGCAAATTCACCCCTCCACTTT
J: TRBJ1-6
D: .
size: .
length: 17
V: TRBV21-1

CDR3: CASSMDPPGTLSSYNSPLHF
DNA: TGTGCCAGTAGTATGGATCCCCCCGGGACTTTGAGCTCCTATAATTCACCCCTCCACTTT
J: TRBJ1-6
D: .
size: once
length: 20
V: TRBV19

CDR3: CASSQVATAEKLFF
DNA: TGTGCCAGCAGCCAAGTTGCTACAGCCGAAAAACTGTTTTTT
J: TRBJ1-4
D: .
size: .
length: 14
V: TRBV14

CDR3: CASSFEPPVSSYEQYF
DNA: TGTGCCAGCAGCTTCGAGCCCCCGGTGAGCTCCTACGAGCAGTACTTC
J: TRBJ2-7
D: .
size: .
length: 16
V: TRBV5-5

CDR3: CSAPQGYEQYF
DNA: TGCAGTGCGCCACAGGGCTACGAGCAGTACTTC
J: TRBJ2-7
D: .
size: .
length: 11
V: TRBV20-1

CDR3: CASSGQDYGYTF
DNA: TGTGCCAGCAGCGGACAAGACTATGGCTACACCTTC
J: TRBJ1-2
D: .
size: few
length: 12
V: TRBV7-9

CDR3: CASSPGTPNQPQHF
DNA: TGTGCCAGCAGCCCCGGGACACCTAATCAGCCCCAGCATTTT
J: TRBJ1-5
D: .
size: .
length: 14
V: TRBV27

CDR3: CATKEVTYKYEQYF
DNA: TGTGCCACCAAAGAGGTGACCTATAAGTACGAGCAGTACTTC
J: TRBJ2-7
D: .
size: .
length: 14
V: TRBV27